A single sample is the source of the 9 T cell receptor beta chains below, sequenced in a study of cytomegalovirus exposure and HLA in healthy donors. The repertoire was sequenced with immunoSEQ multiplex PCR; TCRdb's copy has only in-frame clones and lacks some. This sample has around 160,000 clones, with approximately 80% found just once. The sequencing input was PBMCs. The receptors were sampled from a man between 25 and 39 years old in good health and CMV-seropositive.

The chain recombines TRBV4-2 with TRBJ2-3, with 10 bases identical to TRBD2. Trimming took 7 bases from V and 3 from J; bases not matched to a gene: 4. Germline CDR1 is LGHNA and CDR2 is YNFKEQ. CDR3 length: 14 residues. CDR3 nucleotides: TGTGCCAGCACTGAGCGGGGGGGTACAGATACGCAGTATTTT. This encodes CASTERGGTDTQYF.

V gene TRBV5-6 combines with J gene TRBJ2-7; D is possibly TRBD1 (6 bases). Deletions cut 0 bases from V and 2 bases from J, with 9 bases between. The CDR3 extends over 14 amino acids. Germline CDR1 is SGHDT and CDR2 is YYEEEE. The CDR3 DNA follows: TGTGCCAGCAGCTTGGCCAGGGGACCCTACGAGCAGTACTTC. It specifies CASSLARGPYEQYF. Using reference TRBV5-6 and TRBJ2-7 for the parts outside the CDR3, the full variable domain is DAGVTQSPTHLIKTRGQQVTLRCSPKSGHDTVSWYQQALGQGPQFIFQYYEEEERQRGNFPDRFSGHQFPNYSSELNVNALLLGDSALYLCASSLARGPYEQYFGPGTRLTVT.

The chain employs TRBV6-5 and TRBJ1-2; no firm D call. Trimming pared 0 bases from V and 3 bases from J, leaving 14 bases between. The CDR3 is 16 amino acids. Germline loops: CDR1 MNHEY, CDR2 SVGAGI. The chain's CDR3 is CASSYSPSGVDYGYTF. DNA for the CDR3: TGTGCCAGCAGTTACTCCCCGTCCGGGGTTGACTATGGCTACACCTTC.

The genes are TRBV5-6 and TRBJ2-1; TRBD1 agrees at 9 bases. Per germline, CDR1 SGHDT and CDR2 YYEEEE. The V segment lost 4 bases and the J segment 5 bases; nucleotides outside the gene matches: 10. The CDR3 is made up of 16 amino acids. The CDR3 reads CASSPVGGDRDNEQFF. The CDR3 DNA sequence: TGTGCCAGCAGCCCGGTGGGGGGGGACAGGGACAATGAGCAGTTCTTC.

The chain is built from TRBV2 and TRBJ1-4, with a tentative D call TRBD1 (5 bases). Looked up from germline, CDR1 is SNHLY and CDR2 is FYNNEI. The CDR3 sequence is 15 residues long. V dropped 4 bases and J dropped 0 bases, with 9 bases sitting between them. CDR3 region: CASSATGATNEKLFF. The CDR3 DNA follows: TGTGCCAGCAGTGCTACAGGCGCAACTAATGAAAAACTGTTTTTT.

This clone showed up just once. This rearrangement joins TRBV7-9 to TRBJ2-5; 7 nucleotides line up with TRBD1. Germline values: CDR1 SEHNR, CDR2 FQNEAQ (reference sequence). This CDR3 is 14 amino acids long. J gave up 4 bases and V 1 base, and 3 bases lay outside the gene matches. In DNA, the CDR3 is TGTGCCAGCAGCTTAGTCGCAGGGGGAGAGACCCAGTACTTC. Its translation: CASSLVAGGETQYF.

This clone was seen ten or more times. The chain is built from TRBV6-6 and TRBJ2-1; 10 bases are shared with TRBD2. From germline, CDR1 is MNHNY and CDR2 SVGAGI (reference sequence). V shed 2 bases, J shed 6 bases, and the junction held 7 bases outside the gene matches. CDR3 length: 16 residues. CDR3 residues: CASSYGTSGTLNEQFF. In nucleotides, the CDR3 is TGTGCCAGCAGTTACGGAACTAGCGGGACCCTCAATGAGCAGTTCTTC.

This chain connects TRBV10-3 to TRBJ2-7, with D possibly being TRBD1 (6 bases). CDR3 length: 11 residues. Germline CDR1 ENHRY, CDR2 SYGVKD. Between the trimmed V and J ends, which lost 6 bases and 7 bases, there was a span of 10 bases. The CDR3 coding sequence is TGTGCCATCAGACAGGGTGGGGAGCAGTACTTC. This translates into CAIRQGGEQYF.

The gene calls are TRBV9 and TRBJ2-1; 8 bases match TRBD1. Germline V gene data show CDR1 as SGDLS and CDR2 as YYNGEE. The CDR3 covers 14 residues. V shed 6 bases, J shed 10 bases, and the junction held 12 bases outside the gene matches. The CDR3 nucleotides are TGTGCCAGCACCTTTGGACAGGGCCCGCGGGAGCAGTTCTTC. This codes for CASTFGQGPREQFF.